The 20 T cell receptor beta chains presented below share a single source sample, sequenced in a study of beta chain features in type 1 diabetes. Isolated RNA was reverse transcribed in full, so expressed TCRB transcripts were sequenced. Generated by immunoSEQ multiplex PCR, the TCRdb table keeps only in-frame clones and is missing some. Here the sample spans some 500,000 clones, about 10% being singletons. The sequenced sample consisted of naive CD4+ T cells from blood. Receptors were obtained from a woman under 30 in good health.

This clone was counted a few times. The chain has TRBV7-2 and TRBJ2-7, with D perhaps TRBD1 (6 bases). V was shortened by 3 bases and J by 2 bases, with 17 bases between the two germline ends. The CDR3 is 16 residues long. Germline assignment: CDR1 SGHTA and CDR2 FQGNSA. CDR3: CASSFYPGALTYEQYF. CDR3 bases: TGTGCCAGCAGCTTTTACCCAGGGGCTCTAACCTACGAGCAGTACTTC.

This chain joins TRBV7-8 and TRBJ2-1, with 9 bases that match TRBD2. The CDR3 loop spans 15 amino acids. Losses at the gene ends were 4 bases for V and 8 bases for J; bases not matched to a gene: 9. Looked up from germline, CDR1 is SGHVS and CDR2 is FQNEAQ. The DNA for the CDR3 is TGTGCCAGCAGCTCTCTAGCGGGATTTTTGGATGAGCAGTTCTTC. This translates into CASSSLAGFLDEQFF.

This clone was picked up a small number of times. V usage is TRBV5-6 and J usage is TRBJ2-5; D is undetermined. Trimming pared 0 bases from V and 7 bases from J, leaving 10 bases between. Germline CDR1 reads SGHDT; CDR2 reads YYEEEE. This CDR3 is 13 amino acids long. As DNA, the CDR3 is TGTGCCAGCAGCTTGGGGCAAGGCGGGACCCAGTACTTC. Translating it yields CASSLGQGGTQYF. The entire variable domain, with the rest obtained from reference TRBV5-6 and TRBJ2-5, is as follows: DAGVTQSPTHLIKTRGQQVTLRCSPKSGHDTVSWYQQALGQGPQFIFQYYEEEERQRGNFPDRFSGHQFPNYSSELNVNALLLGDSALYLCASSLGQGGTQYFGPGTRLLVL.

This clone was seen only a few times. V usage is TRBV19 and J usage is TRBJ2-1; D is unclear. The CDR3 covers 13 residues. Germline V gives CDR1 LNHDA, CDR2 SQIVND (reference sequence). Trimming took 1 base from V and 6 from J, leaving 7 bases between them. CDR3 loop: CASSIGRVNEQFF. The CDR3 nucleotides are TGTGCCAGTAGTATAGGTAGGGTCAATGAGCAGTTCTTC.

This clone was counted only a few times. The genes are TRBV9 and TRBJ2-5; D gene uncertain. Germline CDR1 SGDLS, CDR2 YYNGEE. V gave up 3 bases and J gave up 5 bases, with 8 bases separating them. There are 12 residues in the CDR3. CDR3 DNA sequence: TGTGCCAGCAGCGAGGGAACCGAGACCCAGTACTTC. Translating gives CASSEGTETQYF. The full variable domain, with the rest looked up from reference TRBV9 and TRBJ2-5, is DSGVTQTPKHLITATGQRVTLRCSPRSGDLSVYWYQQSLDQGLQFLIQYYNGEERAKGNILERFSAQQFPDLHSELNLSSLELGDSALYFCASSEGTETQYFGPGTRLLVL.

This clone was seen a handful of times. For the CDR3, the DNA is TGTGCCAGCAGTACCGGGACACCGAATTCACCCCTCCACTTT. Translated: CASSTGTPNSPLHF. The J gene is TRBJ1-6, the V gene TRBV7-2; weak D call: TRBD1 (6 bases). Trimming removed 6 bases from V and 7 bases from J, with 13 bases in between. This CDR3 has 14 residues. Germline V gene data show CDR1 as SGHTA and CDR2 as FQGNSA.

This clone was seen many times. This CDR3 is CASSFSGYEQYF. The DNA for the CDR3 is TGTGCCAGCAGCTTTTCAGGATACGAGCAGTACTTC. The chain combines TRBV13 with TRBJ2-7; no reliable D call. Trimming pared 3 bases from V and 4 bases from J, leaving 7 bases between. Germline V gene lookup returns CDR1 PRHDT and CDR2 FYEKMQ (reference sequence). The CDR3 length is 12 residues.

This clone has more than one count but fewer than ten. The gene calls are TRBV7-2 and TRBJ2-5; the D gene is possibly TRBD1 (6 bases). Germline assignment: CDR1 SGHTA and CDR2 FQGNSA. There are 14 residues in the CDR3. The V gene lost 5 bases and the J gene lost 5 bases, with 15 bases spanning the gap. In nucleotides, the CDR3 is TGTGCCAGCAGCGTAGTAGGGGGTTCGGAGACCCAGTACTTC. Encoded protein: CASSVVGGSETQYF.

This clone has just a few counts. The rearrangement joins TRBV2 to TRBJ2-1; D remains unclear. Germline V gene sequence: CDR1 SNHLY, CDR2 FYNNEI. V was trimmed by 7 bases and J by 5 bases, leaving 9 bases between them. The CDR3 is made up of 12 amino acids. The CDR3 loop is CASNDGHNEQFF. The CDR3 bases are TGTGCCAGCAATGACGGCCACAATGAGCAGTTCTTC.

This clone was found a few times. The rearrangement joins TRBV7-6 to TRBJ2-5; D perhaps matches TRBD2 (6 bases). Germline V gene sequence: CDR1 SGHVS, CDR2 FNYEAQ. V lost 5 bases and J 1 base, leaving 17 bases between the germline ends. CDR3 size: 16 residues. CDR3 loop: CASSRRGLPFQETQYF. The CDR3 DNA is TGTGCCAGCAGCCGCCGAGGACTACCCTTCCAAGAGACCCAGTACTTC.

V is TRBV7-2 and J is TRBJ2-3; either TRBD1 or TRBD2 may supply D (6 bases each). CDR1 and CDR2 from the germline V gene are SGHTA and FQGNSA. V gave up 4 bases and J gave up 6 bases, with 14 bases separating them. The CDR3 runs 14 residues. Here the CDR3 reads CASSSGVRGDTQYF. The CDR3 DNA reads as TGTGCCAGCAGCTCGGGAGTTAGGGGGGATACGCAGTATTTT. The whole variable domain, remainder taken from reference TRBV7-2 and TRBJ2-3, is GAGVSQSPSNKVTEKGKDVELRCDPISGHTALYWYRQSLGQGLEFLIYFQGNSAPDKSGLPSDRFSAERTGGSVSTLTIQRTQQEDSAVYLCASSSGVRGDTQYFGPGTRLTVL.

This clone has just a few counts. The chain recombines TRBV7-9 with TRBJ2-7; D is uncertain. V was clipped by 5 bases and J by 2 bases, with 1 base between them. The CDR3 runs 10 residues. Germline CDR1 SEHNR, CDR2 FQNEAQ (reference sequence). The DNA of the CDR3 is TGTGCCAGCAGCGCCTACGAGCAGTACTTC. Amino acid sequence: CASSAYEQYF.

This chain links TRBV27 with TRBJ2-3; 7 bases line up with TRBD2. The CDR3 runs 17 residues. From germline, CDR1 is MNHEY and CDR2 SMNVEV (reference sequence). V lost 5 bases to trimming and J lost 6 bases; unmatched junction nucleotides: 17. The CDR3, as DNA: TGTGCCAGCAGTCCCCGCAAAGCGGGGTTTTGGGCGGATACGCAGTATTTT. It codes for CASSPRKAGFWADTQYF.

This clone was counted a few times. The chain combines TRBV7-9 with TRBJ1-1; D is perhaps TRBD1 (5 bases). The V and J ends lost 0 bases and 1 base respectively, with 6 bases between them. CDR3 length: 14 residues. Germline CDR1 reads SEHNR; CDR2 reads FQNEAQ (reference sequence). CDR3 bases: TGTGCCAGCAGCTTAGCGGGGGAGAACACTGAAGCTTTCTTT. It is translated as CASSLAGENTEAFF.

This clone came up a few times. The same CDR3 is also encoded by other DNA sequences in this sample. V and J are TRBV4-1 and TRBJ2-5; 8 nucleotides line up with TRBD2. Germline CDR1 reads MGHRA; CDR2 reads YSYEKL. The CDR3 loop spans 15 amino acids. V lost 1 base and J lost 2; bases outside the gene matches: 3. Here the CDR3 reads CASSQGAGAQETQYF. The CDR3 DNA sequence: TGCGCCAGCAGCCAAGGAGCGGGGGCACAAGAGACCCAGTACTTC.

This clone was observed a handful of times. The chain has TRBV19 and TRBJ2-7; perhaps TRBD1 as D (8 bases). This CDR3 is 16 amino acids long. Germline assignment: CDR1 LNHDA and CDR2 SQIVND (reference sequence). V lost 7 bases and J lost 1, with 20 bases in between. This chain's CDR3 is CASTRGDRGLSYEQYV. In DNA, the CDR3 is TGTGCCAGTACCAGAGGAGACAGGGGACTATCCTACGAGCAGTACGTC.

This clone showed up just a few times. V gene TRBV5-1 combines with J gene TRBJ2-6; D is uncertain. Between the trimmed V and J ends, which lost 0 bases and 4 bases, there was a span of 5 bases. CDR1 is SGHRS, CDR2 YFSETQ, per germline. This CDR3 is built from 14 residues. DNA of the CDR3: TGCGCCAGCAGCTTGGCCGTGGGGGCCAACGTCCTGACTTTC. Amino acid sequence: CASSLAVGANVLTF.

The table lists this clone with a few counts. The chain uses TRBV7-2 and TRBJ2-3; TRBD2 agrees at 11 bases. V lost 7 bases to trimming and J lost 1 base; unmatched junction nucleotides: 4. Germline V lookup: CDR1 SGHTA, CDR2 FQGNSA. This CDR3 region has 15 residues. The DNA of the CDR3 is TGTGCCAGCATACTAGCGGGGGCACGCACAGATACGCAGTATTTT. This translates into CASILAGARTDTQYF.

This clone has only a few counts. This sequence joins TRBV7-9 and TRBJ2-5; 9 positions agree with TRBD1. The V gene's germline CDR1 is SEHNR and CDR2 FQNEAQ (reference sequence). The V segment lost 1 base and the J segment 1 base; nucleotides outside the gene matches: 1. This CDR3 has 15 amino acids. CDR3 nucleotides: TGTGCCAGCAGCTTAGGGGACAGGGTCCAAGAGACCCAGTACTTC. Translated: CASSLGDRVQETQYF.

This chain uses TRBV25-1 with TRBJ1-1; the D is unclear. The germline V and J ends were trimmed by 3 bases and 4 bases, with 12 bases remaining between them. CDR1 and CDR2 (germline): MGHDK, SYGVNS. CDR3 length: 14 residues. The CDR3 sequence is CASSEPGRPTEAFF. The DNA for the CDR3 is TGTGCCAGCAGTGAGCCCGGTCGGCCCACTGAAGCTTTCTTT. The full variable domain, with the rest looked up from reference TRBV25-1 and TRBJ1-1, is EADIYQTPRYLVIGTGKKITLECSQTMGHDKMYWYQQDPGMELHLIHYSYGVNSTEKGDLSSESTVSRIRTEHFPLTLESARPSHTSQYLCASSEPGRPTEAFFGQGTRLTVV.